This TCR beta chain was identified in a study of CD4+ T cells in melanoma. Study-wide results and caveats: Diverse differentiation states were reported for melanoma neoantigen-specific CD4+ T cells.

The CDR3 spans 15 residues. Germline CDR1 is LGHNT and CDR2 is FRNRAP. The junction had 10 bases not matched to a gene; V was cut back by 6 bases and J by 3 bases. The data were produced by immunoSEQ multiplex PCR, yet TCRdb's version contains in-frame clones alone and is incomplete. The sample has more than 12,000 clones; approximately 63% are singletons. In regard to this clone: Its specificity is unknown.

This rearrangement joins TRBV12-5 to TRBJ1-2; 7 bases are a match to TRBD1. Sequencing input: cells from a culture (not recorded whether cultured in vitro). This receptor was taken from a human donor with melanoma. The CDR3 DNA sequence: TGTGCTAGTGGGCGTCGGACAGGCGCTGACTATGGCTACACCTTC. Amino acid sequence: CASGRRTGADYGYTF. Full variable domain (outside the CDR3, taken from reference TRBV12-5 and TRBJ1-2): DARVTQTPRHKVTEMGQEVTMRCQPILGHNTVFWYRQTMMQGLELLAYFRNRAPLDDSGMPKDRFSAEMPDATLATLKIQPSEPRDSAVYFCASGRRTGADYGYTFGSGTRLTVV.